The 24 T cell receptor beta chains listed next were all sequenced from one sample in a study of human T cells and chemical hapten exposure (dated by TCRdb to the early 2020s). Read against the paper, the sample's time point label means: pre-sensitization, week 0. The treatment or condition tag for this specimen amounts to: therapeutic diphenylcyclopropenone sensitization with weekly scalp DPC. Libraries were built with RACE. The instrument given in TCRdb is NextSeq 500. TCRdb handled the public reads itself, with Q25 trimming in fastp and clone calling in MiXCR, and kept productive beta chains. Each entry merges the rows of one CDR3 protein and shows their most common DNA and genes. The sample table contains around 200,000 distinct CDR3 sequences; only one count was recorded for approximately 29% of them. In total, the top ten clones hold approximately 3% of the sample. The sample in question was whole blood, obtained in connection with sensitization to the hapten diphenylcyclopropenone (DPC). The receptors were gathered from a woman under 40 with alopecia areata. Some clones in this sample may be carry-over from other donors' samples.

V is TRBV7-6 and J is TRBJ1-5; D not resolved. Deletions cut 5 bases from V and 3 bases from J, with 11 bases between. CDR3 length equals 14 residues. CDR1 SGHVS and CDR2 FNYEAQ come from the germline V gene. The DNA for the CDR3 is TGTGCCAGCAGCCTCGGACCGGACAATCAGCCCCAGCATTTT. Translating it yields CASSLGPDNQPQHF.

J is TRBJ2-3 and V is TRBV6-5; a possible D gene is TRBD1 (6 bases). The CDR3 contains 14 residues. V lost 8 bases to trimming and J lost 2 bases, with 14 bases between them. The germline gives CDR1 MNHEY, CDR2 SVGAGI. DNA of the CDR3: TGTGCCAGCGAATCCGGACAGACCACAGATACGCAGTATTTT. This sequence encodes CASESGQTTDTQYF.

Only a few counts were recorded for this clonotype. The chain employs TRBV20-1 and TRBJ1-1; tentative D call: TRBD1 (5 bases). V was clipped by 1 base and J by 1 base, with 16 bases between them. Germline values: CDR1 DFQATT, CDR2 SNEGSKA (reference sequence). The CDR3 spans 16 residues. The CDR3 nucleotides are TGCAGTGCTAGAGTTGGGGGTGCGCGCGCGAACACTGAAGCTTTCTTT. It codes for CSARVGGARANTEAFF.

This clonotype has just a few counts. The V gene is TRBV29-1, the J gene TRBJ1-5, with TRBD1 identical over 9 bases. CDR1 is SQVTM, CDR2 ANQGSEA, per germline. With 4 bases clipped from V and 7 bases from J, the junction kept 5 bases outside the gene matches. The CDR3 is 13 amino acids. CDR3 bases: TGCAGCGTTGCCGGGACAGGGAACCAGCCCCAGCATTTT. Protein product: CSVAGTGNQPQHF.

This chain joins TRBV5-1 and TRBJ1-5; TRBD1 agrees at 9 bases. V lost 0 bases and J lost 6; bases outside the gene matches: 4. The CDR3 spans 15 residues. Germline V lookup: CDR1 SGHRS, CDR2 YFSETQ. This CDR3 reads CASSLDGQGSQPQHF. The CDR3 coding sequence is TGCGCCAGCAGCTTGGACGGACAGGGGAGTCAGCCCCAGCATTTT.

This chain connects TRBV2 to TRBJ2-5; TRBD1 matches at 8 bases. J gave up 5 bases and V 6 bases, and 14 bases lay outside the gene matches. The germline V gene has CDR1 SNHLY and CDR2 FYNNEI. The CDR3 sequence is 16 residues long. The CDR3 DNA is TGTGCCAGCAGCGAACGATCGTCGACAGGGGTGGAGACCCAGTACTTC. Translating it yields CASSERSSTGVETQYF.

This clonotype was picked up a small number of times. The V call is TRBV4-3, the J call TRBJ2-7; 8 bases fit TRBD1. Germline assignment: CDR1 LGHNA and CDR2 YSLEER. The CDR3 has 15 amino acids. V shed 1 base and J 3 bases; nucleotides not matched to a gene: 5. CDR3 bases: TGCGCCAGCAGCCAAGGACAGGGACAGGTCTACGAGCAGTACTTC. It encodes CASSQGQGQVYEQYF.

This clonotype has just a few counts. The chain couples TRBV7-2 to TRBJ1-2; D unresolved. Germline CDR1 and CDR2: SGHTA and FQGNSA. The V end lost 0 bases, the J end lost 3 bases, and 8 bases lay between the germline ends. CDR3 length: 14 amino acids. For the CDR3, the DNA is TGTGCCAGCAGCTTAGCGCGGACCCACTATGGCTACACCTTC. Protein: CASSLARTHYGYTF.

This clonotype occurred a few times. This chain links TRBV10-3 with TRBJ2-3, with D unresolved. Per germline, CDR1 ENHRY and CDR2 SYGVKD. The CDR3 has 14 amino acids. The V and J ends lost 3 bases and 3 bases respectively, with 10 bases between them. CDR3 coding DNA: TGTGCCATCAGTGATATGGGTGTAACAGATACGCAGTATTTT. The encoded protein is CAISDMGVTDTQYF.

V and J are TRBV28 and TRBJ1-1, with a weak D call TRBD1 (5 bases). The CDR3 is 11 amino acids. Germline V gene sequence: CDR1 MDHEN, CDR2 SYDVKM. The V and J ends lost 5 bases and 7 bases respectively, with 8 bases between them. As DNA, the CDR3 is TGTGCCAGCAGTGGGGCTGGTGAAGCTTTCTTT. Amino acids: CASSGAGEAFF.

The CDR3, as DNA: TGCGCCAGCAGTTCGGCCAGTATCCGACAGAATGAGCAGTTCTTC. Translating gives CASSSASIRQNEQFF. This chain connects TRBV5-1 to TRBJ2-1, with D possibly matching TRBD1 (5 bases). Trimming took off 5 bases at V and 7 bases at J, with 19 bases between the two ends. Germline V lookup: CDR1 SGHRS, CDR2 YFSETQ. This CDR3 has 15 amino acids.

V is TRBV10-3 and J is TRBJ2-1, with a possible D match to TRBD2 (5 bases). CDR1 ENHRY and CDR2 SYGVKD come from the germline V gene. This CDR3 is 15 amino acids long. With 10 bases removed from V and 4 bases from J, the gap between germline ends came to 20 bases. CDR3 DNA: TGTGCCACCCGGGGAAGGGATAGTTCGTACAATGAGCAGTTCTTC. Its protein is CATRGRDSSYNEQFF.

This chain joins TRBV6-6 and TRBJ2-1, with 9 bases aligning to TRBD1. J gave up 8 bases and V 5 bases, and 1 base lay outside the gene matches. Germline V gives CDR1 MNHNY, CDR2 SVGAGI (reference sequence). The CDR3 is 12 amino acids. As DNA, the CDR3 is TGTGCCAGCAGTCGGGACAGGGATGAGCAGTTCTTC. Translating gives CASSRDRDEQFF.

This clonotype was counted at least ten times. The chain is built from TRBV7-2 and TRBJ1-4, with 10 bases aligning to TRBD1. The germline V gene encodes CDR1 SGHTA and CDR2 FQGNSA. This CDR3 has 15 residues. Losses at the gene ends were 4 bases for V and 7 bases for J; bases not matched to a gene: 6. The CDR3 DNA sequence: TGTGCCAGCAGCTGGGGGACAGGGGTCAGTGAAAAACTGTTTTTT. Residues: CASSWGTGVSEKLFF. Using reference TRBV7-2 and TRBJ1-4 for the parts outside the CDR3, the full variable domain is GAGVSQSPSNKVTEKGKDVELRCDPISGHTALYWYRQSLGQGLEFLIYFQGNSAPDKSGLPSDRFSAERTGGSVSTLTIQRTQQEDSAVYLCASSWGTGVSEKLFFGSGTQLSVL.

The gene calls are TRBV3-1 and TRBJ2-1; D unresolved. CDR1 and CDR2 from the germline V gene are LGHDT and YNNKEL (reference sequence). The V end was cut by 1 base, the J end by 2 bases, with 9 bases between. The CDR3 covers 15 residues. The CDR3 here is CASSQGLGTYNEQFF. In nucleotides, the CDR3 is TGTGCCAGCAGCCAAGGCTTGGGCACCTACAATGAGCAGTTCTTC.

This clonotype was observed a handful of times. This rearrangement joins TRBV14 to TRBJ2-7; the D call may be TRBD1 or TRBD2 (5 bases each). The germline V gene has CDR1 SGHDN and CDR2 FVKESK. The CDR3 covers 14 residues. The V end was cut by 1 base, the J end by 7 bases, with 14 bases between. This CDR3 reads CASSQARGPGEQYF. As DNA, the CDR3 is TGTGCCAGCAGCCAAGCCCGGGGCCCGGGGGAGCAGTACTTC.

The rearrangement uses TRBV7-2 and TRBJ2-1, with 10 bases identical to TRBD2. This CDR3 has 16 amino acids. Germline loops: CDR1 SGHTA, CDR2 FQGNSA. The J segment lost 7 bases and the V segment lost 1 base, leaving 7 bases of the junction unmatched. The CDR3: CASSLVVAGGLNEQFF. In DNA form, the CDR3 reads TGTGCCAGCAGCTTAGTCGTAGCGGGGGGCCTGAATGAGCAGTTCTTC.

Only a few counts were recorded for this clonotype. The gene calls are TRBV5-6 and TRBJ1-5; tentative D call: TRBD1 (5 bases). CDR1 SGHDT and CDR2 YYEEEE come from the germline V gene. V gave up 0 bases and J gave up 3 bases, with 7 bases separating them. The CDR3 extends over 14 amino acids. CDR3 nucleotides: TGTGCCAGCAGCTTGGTGGGGGACAATCAGCCCCAGCATTTT. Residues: CASSLVGDNQPQHF.

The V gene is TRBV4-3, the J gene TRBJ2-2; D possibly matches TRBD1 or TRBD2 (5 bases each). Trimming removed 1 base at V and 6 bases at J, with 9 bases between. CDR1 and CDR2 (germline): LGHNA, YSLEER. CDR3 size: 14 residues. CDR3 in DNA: TGCGCCAGCAGCCAAGTTGGGGGATCCGGGGAGCTGTTTTTT. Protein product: CASSQVGGSGELFF.

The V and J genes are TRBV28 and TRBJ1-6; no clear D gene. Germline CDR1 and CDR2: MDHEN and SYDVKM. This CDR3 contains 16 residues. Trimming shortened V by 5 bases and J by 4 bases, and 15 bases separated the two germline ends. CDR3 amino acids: CASSGESNLYNSPLHF. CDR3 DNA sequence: TGTGCCAGCAGTGGTGAAAGTAATCTTTATAATTCACCCCTCCACTTT.

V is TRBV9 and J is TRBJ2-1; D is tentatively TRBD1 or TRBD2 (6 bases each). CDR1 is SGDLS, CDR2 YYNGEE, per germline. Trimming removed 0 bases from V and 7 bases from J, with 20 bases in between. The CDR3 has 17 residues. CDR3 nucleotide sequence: TGTGCCAGCAGCGTAGGGGGGGCTAGCCGGCCCTTTAATGAGCAGTTCTTC. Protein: CASSVGGASRPFNEQFF.

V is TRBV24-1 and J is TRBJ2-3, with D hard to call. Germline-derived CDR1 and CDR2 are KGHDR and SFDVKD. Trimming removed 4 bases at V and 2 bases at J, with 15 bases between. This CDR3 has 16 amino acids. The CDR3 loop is CATSDSQRIYTDTQYF. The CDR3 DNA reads TGTGCCACCAGTGACTCACAGAGAATTTACACAGATACGCAGTATTTT.

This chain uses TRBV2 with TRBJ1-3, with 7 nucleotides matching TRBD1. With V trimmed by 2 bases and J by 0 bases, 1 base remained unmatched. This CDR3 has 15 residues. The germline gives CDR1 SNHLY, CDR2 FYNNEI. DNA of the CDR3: TGTGCCAGCAGTGAAAACAGGGGCTCTGGAAACACCATATATTTT. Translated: CASSENRGSGNTIYF.

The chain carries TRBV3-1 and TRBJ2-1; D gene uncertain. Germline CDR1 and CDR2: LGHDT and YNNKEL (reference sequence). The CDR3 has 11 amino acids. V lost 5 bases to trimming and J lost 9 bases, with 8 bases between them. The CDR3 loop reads CASSFNGEQFF. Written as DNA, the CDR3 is TGTGCCAGCAGCTTCAACGGTGAGCAGTTCTTC.